This T cell receptor beta chain originates from a study of T cells in Graves' hyperthyroidism and ophthalmopathy. Researchers amplified the TCR beta CDR3 regions from RNA transcripts. First-round RT-PCR of the TCR CDR3 relied on the HTBI primer set. TCRdb passed the multiplex PCR reads through MiXCR, listing each CDR3 protein once. The sample includes 600,000 to 800,000 distinct CDR3 sequences, 35% of them seen just once. This clonotype has ten or more counts. The length of the CDR3 is 14 residues. Germline CDR1 reads SGDLS; CDR2 reads YYNGEE. V was clipped by 4 bases and J by 5 bases, with 13 bases between them.

Sequenced input: blood. The receptor's source is a middle-aged woman with Graves' hyperthyroidism. The V and J genes are TRBV9 and TRBJ2-1; D assignment may be TRBD1 or TRBD2 (5 bases each). The DNA for the CDR3 is TGTGCCAGCAGCCCATGGGACCGAGACAATGAGCAGTTCTTC. This translates into CASSPWDRDNEQFF.